This is a list of T cell receptor beta chains from one sample in a study. Using its own MiXCR run on the reads, TCRdb lists one record per CDR3 protein. The table records about 1,700 distinct CDR3 sequences, roughly 25% of them present only once. Sequences were obtained from CD8+ T cells (not recorded whether cultured). These receptor sequences come from a female donor. CDR3s leave out the opening cysteine and the closing phenylalanine or tryptophan.

J,V,CDR3
TRBJ2-7,TRBV6-6,ASRDSGEQY
TRBJ2-3,TRBV4-2,ASSQLGTDTQY
TRBJ2-7,TRBV9,ASSPDRTGPWEEQY
TRBJ2-7,TRBV5-1,ASSVGPAGSGYEQY
TRBJ1-1,TRBV19,ASSMKGGHIAEAF
TRBJ1-1,TRBV28,ASSPPYRGSGTEAF
TRBJ2-1,TRBV5-5,ASSPVEDEQF
TRBJ2-6,TRBV7-9,ASSRSSGVNVLT
TRBJ2-7,TRBV27,ASSTNLGHKEQY
TRBJ1-1,TRBV5-4,ASTSEGGGGAEAS